What follows are 8 T cell receptor beta chains derived from one specimen sequenced in a study of spatial heterogeneity in lung cancer. Documented time point: sample taken at primary tumor resection. Unsorted samples of tumor, nontumor lung or frozen PBMC had their whole RNA sequenced. MiXCR, applied by TCRdb to the 5' RACE reads, yields one record per CDR3 protein. The sample has 10,000 to 15,000 distinct CDR3 sequences, 3.9% seen once. The material was PBMCs, obtained at surgery. The receptors originated from a male donor with early-stage non-small cell lung cancer.

This clonotype was seen at least ten times. This beta chain appears as a stray read in a library generated for alpha chains; its size is not informative. The chain joins TRBV16 to TRBJ2-7; 14 positions match TRBD2. V was clipped by 4 bases and J by 4 bases; unmatched bases: 3. Germline lookup yields CDR1 KGHSY and CDR2 FQNENV. The CDR3 length is 15 residues. The CDR3 is CASSPRLAGGYEQYF. CDR3 sequence (DNA): TGTGCCAGCAGCCCCCGACTAGCGGGAGGGTACGAGCAGTACTTC.

This clonotype was seen repeatedly, ten times or more. The library was designed around alpha chains, so this beta chain is a stray read whose abundance carries little weight. The chain joins TRBV27 to TRBJ2-1; D is possibly TRBD1 or TRBD2 (5 bases each). Trimming took off 5 bases at V and 6 bases at J, with 17 bases between the two ends. CDR3 length: 15 amino acids. The germline V gene has CDR1 MNHEY and CDR2 SMNVEV (reference sequence). The CDR3 loop is CASSPRDLLGNEQFF. CDR3 nucleotide sequence: TGTGCCAGCAGTCCCCGGGACCTACTGGGCAATGAGCAGTTCTTC.

Turning to this clonotype: This beta chain is an unintended read in a library built for alpha chains; its size means little. The chain carries TRBV7-9 and TRBJ2-3, with D tentatively TRBD1 (5 bases). This CDR3 comprises 13 residues. The V end was cut by 5 bases, the J end by 2 bases, with 8 bases between. Germline V gene data show CDR1 as SEHNR and CDR2 as FQNEAQ (reference sequence). CDR3 in DNA: TGTGCCAGCAGCCAGGGCGCCACAGATACGCAGTATTTT. It codes for CASSQGATDTQYF.

This clonotype appeared a few times. Within a library made for alpha chains, this beta chain is off target, and its count is uninformative. This chain uses TRBV5-1 with TRBJ1-2; 8 positions match TRBD1. The CDR3 contains 17 residues. Unmatched junction bases numbered 14, after V lost 5 bases and J lost 2 bases. Germline CDR1 reads SGHRS; CDR2 reads YFSETQ. The CDR3 reads CASSRRGQGPGNYGYTF. DNA for the CDR3: TGCGCCAGCAGTCGCAGGGGGCAGGGTCCAGGGAACTATGGCTACACCTTC.

In its sample, this clonotype was seen many times. Found in a library prepared for alpha chains, this beta chain is an off-target read, and its abundance has little meaning. CDR3 coding DNA: TGTGCCAGTAGTAGTTTAGGGGTGAACACCGGGGAGCTGTTTTTT. Protein product: CASSSLGVNTGELFF. This chain links TRBV19 with TRBJ2-2; tentatively, D is TRBD1 (5 bases). In germline, CDR1 is LNHDA, CDR2 SQIVND (reference sequence). The CDR3 covers 15 residues. V was shortened by 4 bases and J by 1 base, with 10 bases between the two germline ends.

This clonotype was counted a few times. This beta chain is an off-target read within a library intended for alpha chains, so its frequency means little. The rearrangement uses TRBV7-2 and TRBJ2-7; 9 nucleotides agree with TRBD2. Germline CDR1 reads SGHTA; CDR2 reads FQGNSA. The CDR3 contains 16 residues. V was pared by 0 bases and J by 2 bases, with 5 bases of the junction left unmatched. The chain's CDR3 is CASSLASSGVPYEQYF. CDR3 bases: TGTGCCAGCAGCTTAGCGTCTAGCGGGGTACCCTACGAGCAGTACTTC.

Ten or more counts support this clonotype. This beta chain represents an off-target read in a library built for alpha chains; its size is of limited meaning. The CDR3 DNA is TGTGCCAGCAGGCCGGCGGGCTTGGGTGGGACGCAGTATTTT. As protein: CASRPAGLGGTQYF. This chain connects TRBV25-1 to TRBJ2-3; D may be TRBD2 (5 bases). Germline CDR1 reads MGHDK; CDR2 reads SYGVNS. The CDR3 covers 14 residues. The V and J ends lost 6 bases and 9 bases respectively, with 19 bases between them.

This clonotype was counted ten times or more. This beta chain appears as a stray read in a library generated for alpha chains; its size is not informative. V gene TRBV5-1 combines with J gene TRBJ2-3; a possible D gene is TRBD1 (5 bases). Looked up from germline, CDR1 is SGHRS and CDR2 is YFSETQ. The V end lost 3 bases, the J end lost 2 bases, and 10 bases lay between the germline ends. The CDR3 sequence is 14 residues long. CDR3 DNA sequence: TGCGCCAGCAGCTCCACAGGAGCCACAGATACGCAGTATTTT. As protein: CASSSTGATDTQYF.